Following are 10 T cell receptor beta chains from one sample sequenced in a study of identical twins. Each CDR3 protein is one row after TCRdb ran MiXCR on the 5' RACE reads. The sample lists just over 450,000 distinct CDR3 sequences, approximately 15% seen once, with more than 0.5% in the top ten. This same sample was also part of a study on yellow fever vaccine responses in identical twins.

The material sequenced was CD4+ T cells sorted from blood. Receptors originate from a woman younger than 35 in good health.

The J gene is TRBJ1-2, the V gene TRBV7-8; D perhaps matches TRBD1 (5 bases). Trimming took off 0 bases at V and 4 bases at J, with 15 bases between the two ends. The CDR3 totals 16 residues. Germline CDR1 reads SGHVS; CDR2 reads FQNEAQ. CDR3 DNA sequence: TGTGCCAGCAGCTTAGCAAGATCCAGGGACCTCTATGGCTACACCTTC. This codes for CASSLARSRDLYGYTF.

This clonotype was observed a handful of times. This chain connects TRBV20-1 to TRBJ2-1, with D possibly being TRBD2 (7 bases). Trimming removed 8 bases at V and 7 bases at J, with 24 bases between. This CDR3 contains 15 residues. CDR1 DFQATT and CDR2 SNEGSKA come from the germline V gene (reference sequence). This CDR3 reads CSSLMAGASSNEQFF. CDR3 bases: TGCAGTTCCCTTATGGCGGGGGCATCGTCGAATGAGCAGTTCTTC.

The genes are TRBV24-1 and TRBJ2-5; D could derive from TRBD1 or TRBD2 (5 bases each). V dropped 3 bases and J dropped 8 bases, with 15 bases sitting between them. CDR3 size: 14 residues. Germline V gene data show CDR1 as KGHDR and CDR2 as SFDVKD. As DNA, the CDR3 is TGTGCCACCAGTGATCTCCGGGGCGGAGCCACCCAGTACTTC. Its translation is CATSDLRGGATQYF.

To note about this clonotype: A much bigger clone sits one base away, suggesting this may be a read error. V is TRBV15 and J is TRBJ2-7; a weak D match, TRBD1 (5 bases). CDR1 is LNHNV, CDR2 YYDKDF, per germline (reference sequence). This CDR3 has 14 amino acids. This CDR3 is CATSRVGALSEPYF. In nucleotides, the CDR3 is TGTGCCACCAGCAGAGTTGGGGCCCTCTCCGAGCCGTACTTC.

This clonotype has just a few counts. This chain links TRBV6-5 with TRBJ1-6; D is unresolved. Germline V gene sequence: CDR1 MNHEY, CDR2 SVGAGI. Trimming removed 6 bases at V and 9 bases at J, with 15 bases between. The CDR3 has 14 residues. Here the CDR3 DNA reads TGTGCCAGCAGCCCTGACGGTACTGGTTCACCCCTCCACTTT. Translating it yields CASSPDGTGSPLHF.

This chain uses TRBV10-3 with TRBJ2-7, with 8 nucleotides matching TRBD2. With 7 bases clipped from V and 4 bases from J, the junction kept 12 bases outside the gene matches. Per germline, CDR1 ENHRY and CDR2 SYGVKD. This CDR3 region has 15 residues. The CDR3 loop reads CAITESAGGLYEQYF. The CDR3 DNA is TGTGCCATCACCGAATCGGCGGGAGGACTTTACGAGCAGTACTTC.

The CDR3 nucleotides are TGTGCCAGTCAACAGGGGGCGAAGGGCTACACCTTC. The encoded protein is CASQQGAKGYTF. This rearrangement joins TRBV12-3 or TRBV12-4 to TRBJ1-2; the match to TRBD1 covers 9 bases. There are 12 residues in the CDR3. Germline trimming cut 9 bases from V and 8 bases from J; bases unmatched to any gene: 7.

On this clonotype: A single base separates this from a much larger clone, so it may be a read error. The chain has TRBV4-3 and TRBJ2-4; D unresolved. This CDR3 region has 16 residues. Germline CDR1 and CDR2: LGHNA and YSLEER. V was shortened by 0 bases and J by 1 base, with 10 bases between the two germline ends. CDR3 coding DNA: TGCGCCAGCAGCCAAGATTTGGATTTTGCCAAAAACATTCAGTACTTC. It specifies CASSQDLDFAKNIQYF.

The sample holds a few counts of this clonotype. The genes are TRBV5-1 and TRBJ2-1, with TRBD1 matching 9 bases. Looked up from germline, CDR1 is SGHRS and CDR2 is YFSETQ. V lost 4 bases, J lost 8 bases, and 7 bases stayed unmatched. The CDR3 is made up of 14 amino acids. The CDR3 spells CASSPGQGTDEQFF. In nucleotides, the CDR3 is TGCGCCAGCAGCCCGGGACAGGGTACAGATGAGCAGTTCTTC.

This clonotype has more than one count but fewer than ten. The chain has TRBV20-1 and TRBJ2-1; 15 bases are shared with TRBD2. Germline CDR1 DFQATT, CDR2 SNEGSKA (reference sequence). There are 16 residues in the CDR3. V shed 5 bases and J 8 bases; nucleotides not matched to a gene: 10. CDR3 nucleotide sequence: TGCAGTGCTTCTAAACCCGGGACTAGCGGGAGGTATGAGCAGTTCTTC. Residues: CSASKPGTSGRYEQFF.